The 19 T cell receptor beta chains presented below share a single source sample, sequenced in a study of vaccination and CD4 T cells after COVID-19. With the Oncomine TCR Beta short-read assay, DNA from cultured CD4+ T cells was sequenced. Investigators isolated genomic DNA from cultured CD4+ T cells. A single record per CDR3 protein comes from TCRdb applying MiXCR to the PCR reads. Among over 8,500 distinct CDR3 sequences listed, 25% to 30% were seen once. What these receptors recognize is not known. Treatment here: roughly 10-day PBMC culture with coronavirus spike peptide pools or control peptides (ViraFEST assay). Investigators obtained the unexposed donor's CD4+ T cells before the COVID-19 pandemic (2011-2018). The specimen sequenced was CD4+ T cells from blood, cultured in vitro. These receptors came from a human donor in good health.

The rearrangement uses TRBV5-3 and TRBJ1-3; 7 nucleotides match TRBD1. TRBV5-3 is recorded as an ORF, its role being uncertain. This CDR3 has 15 residues. V was pared by 5 bases and J by 4 bases, with 9 bases of the junction left unmatched. The CDR3 spells CARRRATGYGNTIYF. The CDR3 DNA follows: TGTGCCAGAAGACGGGCGACAGGGTACGGAAACACCATATATTTT.

J is TRBJ2-2 and V is TRBV24-1, with unresolved D. The CDR3 runs 17 residues. Germline V gene sequence: CDR1 KGHDR, CDR2 SFDVKD. The V and J ends lost 3 bases and 2 bases respectively, with 15 bases between them. In DNA, the CDR3 is TGTGCCACCAGTGATCCCCCCTCATCAAGCAACACCGGGGAGCTGTTTTTT. It yields the protein CATSDPPSSSNTGELFF.

By share, this clonotype ranks as medium-sized. The CDR3 loop reads CASSDRWGRNQPQHF. CDR3 sequence (DNA): TGTGCCAGCAGTGATAGGTGGGGGCGCAATCAGCCCCAGCATTTT. The chain carries TRBV6-1 and TRBJ1-5, with D possibly matching TRBD1 (6 bases). This CDR3 region has 15 residues. Trimming pared 3 bases from V and 2 bases from J, leaving 11 bases between. CDR1 and CDR2 from the germline V gene are MNHNS and SASEGT.

This chain links TRBV6-5 with TRBJ1-1; D is perhaps TRBD1 (6 bases). This CDR3 contains 14 residues. Trimming removed 4 bases from V and 4 bases from J, with 13 bases in between. Germline-derived CDR1 and CDR2 are MNHEY and SVGAGI. CDR3 coding DNA: TGTGCCAGCAGTTCCCTTCAGGGGCTCACTGAAGCTTTCTTT. Its translation is CASSSLQGLTEAFF.

This clonotype was observed a few times. The gene calls are TRBV10-3 and TRBJ1-1, with D maybe TRBD1 (5 bases). Deletions cut 4 bases from V and 4 bases from J, with 16 bases between. CDR1 ENHRY and CDR2 SYGVKD come from the germline V gene. This CDR3 has 15 residues. CDR3 in DNA: TGTGCCATCAGTGGCTGGGACCTGGGGGGCACTGAAGCTTTCTTT. Translation gives CAISGWDLGGTEAFF.

This clonotype has a handful of counts. V gene TRBV6-2 or TRBV6-3 combines with J gene TRBJ2-5, with TRBD1 identical over 7 bases. The CDR3 runs 14 residues. The germline CDR1 and CDR2 sequences are MNHEY and SVGEGT. The junction had 7 bases not matched to a gene; V was cut back by 4 bases and J by 5 bases. The chain's CDR3 is CASSSGNRGETQYF. DNA of the CDR3: TGTGCCAGCAGTTCGGGGAACAGGGGCGAGACCCAGTACTTC.

The chain has TRBV5-1 and TRBJ2-7, with 7 bases identical to TRBD1. Germline trimming cut 5 bases from V and 0 bases from J; bases unmatched to any gene: 11. The CDR3 is made up of 16 amino acids. Germline CDR1 is SGHRS and CDR2 is YFSETQ. The CDR3 bases are TGCGCCAGCAGTCGACAGGGCGGAGGCTACTCCTACGAGCAGTACTTC. Its protein is CASSRQGGGYSYEQYF.

In its sample, this clonotype ranks as medium-sized. This chain connects TRBV24-1 to TRBJ1-1; 7 positions match TRBD1. The germline V gene encodes CDR1 KGHDR and CDR2 SFDVKD. Unmatched junction bases numbered 3, after V lost 2 bases and J lost 4 bases. The CDR3 has 14 residues. This CDR3 reads CATSDSGGSTEAFF. The CDR3 nucleotides read TGTGCCACCAGTGATTCAGGGGGTAGCACTGAAGCTTTCTTT.

CDR3 bases: TGTGCCAGCTCACCGGGGGGGACAGGTACTCTCTACGAGCAGTACTTC. It specifies CASSPGGTGTLYEQYF. The genes are TRBV18 and TRBJ2-7, with D perhaps TRBD1 (8 bases). Germline CDR1 reads KGHSH; CDR2 reads LQKENI. The CDR3 covers 16 residues. Trimming stripped 3 bases from V and 3 bases from J, with 18 bases between.

The chain recombines TRBV6-1 with TRBJ2-5; D may be TRBD1 or TRBD2 (5 bases each). Germline V gives CDR1 MNHNS, CDR2 SASEGT. The germline V and J ends were trimmed by 6 bases and 5 bases, with 19 bases remaining between them. The CDR3 covers 15 residues. In nucleotides, the CDR3 is TGTGCCAGCAGGCCCCCGGGACGGTCCCAGGAGACCCAGTACTTC. This gives the protein CASRPPGRSQETQYF.

The genes are TRBV15 and TRBJ2-1; D may be TRBD1 (6 bases). The CDR3 consists of 16 residues. V was shortened by 1 base and J by 5 bases, with 15 bases between the two germline ends. Per the germline V gene, CDR1 is LNHNV and CDR2 is YYDKDF (reference sequence). The CDR3 spells CATSRAEGDADNEQFF. CDR3 nucleotide sequence: TGTGCCACCAGCAGAGCCGAGGGGGATGCAGACAATGAGCAGTTCTTC.

The chain is built from TRBV4-3 and TRBJ1-6; TRBD1 might be the D (6 bases). The CDR3 sequence is 15 residues long. Trimming shortened V by 3 bases and J by 6 bases, and 12 bases separated the two germline ends. In germline, CDR1 is LGHNA, CDR2 YSLEER. The CDR3 spells CASSQTTGLNSPLHF. The CDR3 coding sequence is TGCGCCAGCAGCCAGACAACAGGGCTTAATTCACCCCTCCACTTT.

This clonotype is termed medium-sized. The chain is built from TRBV27 and TRBJ1-2; TRBD1 aligns across 8 bases. The CDR3 totals 18 residues. Germline CDR1 and CDR2: MNHEY and SMNVEV (reference sequence). J was trimmed by 4 bases and V by 5 bases; bases with no gene match: 18. The CDR3 here is CASSLRAAGGPALYGYTF. CDR3 nucleotide sequence: TGTGCCAGCAGTCTGAGGGCGGCAGGGGGCCCTGCTCTCTATGGCTACACCTTC.

J is TRBJ1-4 and V is TRBV7-9, with D possibly being TRBD1 (5 bases). Trimming removed 1 base at V and 11 bases at J, with 5 bases between. CDR1 is SEHNR, CDR2 FQNEAQ, per germline (reference sequence). This CDR3 comprises 11 residues. CDR3 loop: CASSLGQKLFF. The CDR3 region has the DNA TGTGCCAGCAGCTTAGGACAGAAACTGTTTTTT.

This chain joins TRBV9 and TRBJ1-2; 9 bases align to TRBD1. The V gene end was trimmed by 3 bases and the J gene end by 4 bases; junction bases not matched to a gene: 4. Germline V gene lookup returns CDR1 SGDLS and CDR2 YYNGEE. The CDR3 runs 14 residues. DNA of the CDR3: TGTGCCAGCAGCGGTCGGACAGGGGTCTATGGCTACACCTTC. The encoded protein is CASSGRTGVYGYTF.

The chain is built from TRBV19 and TRBJ2-3; D is ambiguous. V lost 3 bases and J lost 0, with 7 bases in between. The CDR3 loop spans 14 amino acids. CDR1 and CDR2 from the germline V gene are LNHDA and SQIVND (reference sequence). The CDR3 region has the DNA TGTGCCAGTAGTATCTTAGGAAGCACAGATACGCAGTATTTT. Its translation is CASSILGSTDTQYF.

This clonotype has more than one count but fewer than ten. The gene calls are TRBV15 and TRBJ2-1; D remains unclear. CDR3 size: 13 residues. V lost 2 bases, J lost 9 bases, and 11 bases lay in between. The germline CDR1 and CDR2 sequences are LNHNV and YYDKDF (reference sequence). The CDR3 sequence is CATSRTVGFEQFF. CDR3 DNA sequence: TGTGCCACCAGCAGAACGGTAGGGTTTGAGCAGTTCTTC.

This sequence joins TRBV12-3 or TRBV12-4 and TRBJ2-1, with D possibly matching TRBD2 (5 bases). V shed 3 bases and J shed 0 bases, with 9 bases lying between them. The CDR3 totals 15 residues. CDR3: CASSFGTSSYNEQFF. CDR3 nucleotide sequence: TGTGCCAGCAGTTTCGGTACTAGCTCCTACAATGAGCAGTTCTTC.

In this sample, this clonotype turned up a few times. The V and J genes are TRBV6-1 and TRBJ1-2; 9 positions match TRBD1. V trimming: 7 bases; J trimming: 10 bases; junction bases outside the gene matches: 7. The CDR3 extends over 12 amino acids. Per the germline V gene, CDR1 is MNHNS and CDR2 is SASEGT. CDR3 nucleotide sequence: TGTGCCAGCACCTCCGGGACAGGGTTCTACACCTTC. It yields the protein CASTSGTGFYTF.